Following are 30 T cell receptor beta chains from one sample sequenced in a study of blood T cell repertoires in COVID-19. Assay used: immunoSEQ multiplex PCR; TCRdb lists only in-frame clones, some missing. The sample holds 200,000 or so clones, roughly four fifths seen once. Sequenced material: PBMCs or T cells enriched from blood (not recorded which). These receptors were collected from a woman aged 40-49 years with acute COVID-19.

Details on this clone: An end of the junction does not agree with germline; a read error may underlie this. The rearrangement links TRBV28 to TRBJ2-1; 7 nucleotides line up with TRBD2. CDR1 is MDHEN and CDR2 is SYDVKM in the germline V gene. This CDR3 is 16 amino acids long. The CDR3 protein is CASSLRDYRTYNGQFF. The CDR3 region has the DNA TGTGCCAGCAGTCTAAGGGACTACCGTACCTACAATGGGCAGTTCTTC.

A few counts support this clone. The chain carries TRBV4-1 and TRBJ2-2; 14 bases are shared with TRBD2. V lost 4 bases and J lost 8; bases outside the gene matches: 6. Germline V gene data show CDR1 as MGHRA and CDR2 as YSYEKL. This CDR3 comprises 16 residues. CDR3 sequence (DNA): TGCGCCAGCAGCCTGACTAGCGGGAGGGCGGCAGGGGAGCTGTTTTTT. Amino acids: CASSLTSGRAAGELFF.

The chain recombines TRBV5-1 with TRBJ1-2; 8 nucleotides line up with TRBD1. Looked up from germline, CDR1 is SGHRS and CDR2 is YFSETQ. The CDR3 spans 14 residues. With V trimmed by 4 bases and J by 3 bases, 5 bases remained unmatched. As DNA, the CDR3 is TGCGCCAGCAGCCCGACAGGGGTTGACTATGGCTACACCTTC. Residues: CASSPTGVDYGYTF.

This chain joins TRBV2 and TRBJ2-2, with 9 nucleotides matching TRBD2. Trimming removed 6 bases from V and 5 bases from J; junction bases left unmatched: 7. The germline CDR1 and CDR2 sequences are SNHLY and FYNNEI. The CDR3 length is 15 residues. The CDR3 bases are TGTGCCAGCAGCCATAGCGGGAGTAGTACCGGGGAGCTGTTTTTT. This codes for CASSHSGSSTGELFF.

The V call is TRBV2, the J call TRBJ2-7, with TRBD2 matching over 15 bases. CDR1 is SNHLY, CDR2 FYNNEI, per germline. With V trimmed by 4 bases and J by 3 bases, 4 bases remained unmatched. This CDR3 region has 16 residues. In nucleotides, the CDR3 is TGTGCCAGCAGTGGGACTAGCGGGAGGGCCGGCTACGAGCAGTACTTC. Amino acids: CASSGTSGRAGYEQYF.

V is TRBV4-2 and J is TRBJ2-1; D is unclear. Trimming stripped 1 base from V and 7 bases from J, with 5 bases between. The V gene's germline CDR1 is LGHNA and CDR2 YNFKEQ. There are 12 residues in the CDR3. CDR3 amino acids: CASSQGRNEQFF. The DNA of the CDR3 is TGTGCCAGCAGCCAAGGTCGGAATGAGCAGTTCTTC.

The J gene is TRBJ1-3, the V gene TRBV11-3; unclear D gene. Germline V gene sequence: CDR1 SGHNT, CDR2 YENEEA. The CDR3 covers 16 residues. V lost 0 bases and J 0 bases, leaving 9 bases between the germline ends. Here the CDR3 DNA reads TGTGCCAGCAGCTTAGAGACTCCCAGCTCTGGAAACACCATATATTTT. Its translation: CASSLETPSSGNTIYF.

J is TRBJ2-3 and V is TRBV5-4, with 9 bases identical to TRBD2. With 0 bases clipped from V and 1 base from J, the junction kept 6 bases outside the gene matches. There are 17 residues in the CDR3. Germline loops: CDR1 SGHNT, CDR2 YYREEE (reference sequence). The CDR3 protein is CASSLVSGGRGTDTQYF. The CDR3 region has the DNA TGTGCCAGCAGCTTGGTGAGCGGGGGGCGGGGCACAGATACGCAGTATTTT.

The chain uses TRBV25-1 and TRBJ2-7, with 7 bases lining up with TRBD2. V lost 7 bases and J lost 0; bases outside the gene matches: 6. Germline values: CDR1 MGHDK, CDR2 SYGVNS. CDR3 length: 14 amino acids. The CDR3 nucleotides are TGTGCCAGCAAATATTCTAGCGGCTCCTACGAGCAGTACTTC. Protein product: CASKYSSGSYEQYF.

The V and J genes are TRBV7-9 and TRBJ2-3, with D hard to call. Looked up from germline, CDR1 is SEHNR and CDR2 is FQNEAQ (reference sequence). This CDR3 has 15 residues. The V gene lost 2 bases and the J gene lost 6 bases, with 15 bases spanning the gap. CDR3 nucleotide sequence: TGTGCCAGCAGCTTACACCCGCTATCATCCGATACGCAGTATTTT. This sequence encodes CASSLHPLSSDTQYF.

This clone was detected a few times. V gene TRBV7-9 combines with J gene TRBJ1-2; 7 nucleotides align to TRBD1. The trim removed 4 bases at V and 6 bases at J, leaving 14 bases unmatched. Germline CDR1 SEHNR, CDR2 FQNEAQ (reference sequence). The CDR3 runs to 16 residues. The CDR3 DNA reads as TGTGCCAGCAGCTCCTACCGGGGCAGGGGGAAGGATGGCTACACCTTC. Protein: CASSSYRGRGKDGYTF.

This clone has just one count. The gene calls are TRBV15 and TRBJ1-3, with D possibly being TRBD1 (6 bases). V shed 0 bases and J shed 1 base, with 7 bases lying between them. The V gene's germline CDR1 is LNHNV and CDR2 YYDKDF (reference sequence). The CDR3 length is 15 residues. CDR3 DNA sequence: TGTGCCACCAGCAGAGAGGGGGCGTCTGGAAACACCATATATTTT. As protein: CATSREGASGNTIYF.

This sequence joins TRBV29-1 and TRBJ2-4, with TRBD2 as a possible D gene (5 bases). Trimming pared 6 bases from V and 2 bases from J, leaving 11 bases between. CDR1 SQVTM and CDR2 ANQGSEA come from the germline V gene. The CDR3 extends over 13 amino acids. The CDR3 region has the DNA TGCAGCGTGGGGAGCGGATCCAAAAACATTCAGTACTTC. Translation gives CSVGSGSKNIQYF.

V and J are TRBV5-1 and TRBJ2-3, with 9 bases matching TRBD1. The V gene's germline CDR1 is SGHRS and CDR2 YFSETQ. The CDR3 consists of 15 residues. J lost 2 bases, V lost 0 bases, and 1 base had no gene match. As DNA, the CDR3 is TGCGCCAGCAGCTTGGGGACAGGGGTCACAGATACGCAGTATTTT. Translated: CASSLGTGVTDTQYF.

The J gene is TRBJ2-1, the V gene TRBV28; the match to TRBD1 covers 10 bases. The CDR3 has 15 residues. Germline assignment: CDR1 MDHEN and CDR2 SYDVKM. J was trimmed by 8 bases and V by 10 bases; bases with no gene match: 14. CDR3 in DNA: TGTGCCACCAAGGGGGGGGGACAGGGGTCGGATGAGCAGTTCTTC. Its translation: CATKGGGQGSDEQFF.

The sample holds a few counts of this clone. The V call is TRBV28, the J call TRBJ2-7; 7 positions agree with TRBD1. CDR1 is MDHEN, CDR2 SYDVKM, per germline. This CDR3 is 15 amino acids long. Unmatched junction bases numbered 12, after V lost 7 bases and J lost 3 bases. The CDR3 bases are TGTGCCAGCACCATCGGACAGGTCCGAAACTACGAGCAGTACTTC. Protein product: CASTIGQVRNYEQYF.

This rearrangement joins TRBV5-4 to TRBJ1-2; TRBD1 aligns across 7 bases. V was pared by 0 bases and J by 1 base, with 0 bases of the junction left unmatched. The CDR3 spans 14 residues. CDR1 is SGHNT, CDR2 YYREEE, per germline (reference sequence). The CDR3 sequence is CASSLDRGNYGYTF. As DNA, the CDR3 is TGTGCCAGCAGCTTGGACAGGGGTAACTATGGCTACACCTTC.

This clone appeared a single time. In DNA form, the CDR3 reads TGTGCCAGCAGTTATACCGGGCGGGAGTCACCCCTCCACTTT. This encodes CASSYTGRESPLHF. This chain links TRBV6-5 with TRBJ1-6; D gene uncertain. The CDR3 consists of 14 residues. Trimming cost V 3 bases and J 10 bases, with 13 bases left between them. The germline V gene has CDR1 MNHEY and CDR2 SVGAGI.

The chain recombines TRBV30 with TRBJ1-2, with 8 bases fitting TRBD1. Per germline, CDR1 GTSNPN and CDR2 SVGIG (reference sequence). V shed 4 bases, J shed 8 bases, and the junction held 9 bases outside the gene matches. The CDR3 has 13 amino acids. The CDR3 loop reads CAWTPSGGWGYTF. CDR3 in DNA: TGTGCCTGGACCCCCTCAGGGGGCTGGGGCTACACCTTC. The whole variable domain, remainder taken from reference TRBV30 and TRBJ1-2, is SQTIHQWPATLVQPVGSPLSLECTVEGTSNPNLYWYRQAAGRGLQLLFYSVGIGQISSEVPQNLSASRPQDRQFILSSKKLLLSDSGFYLCAWTPSGGWGYTFGSGTRLTVV.

CDR3 in DNA: TGCGCCAGCAGCTGGAGGCTGACTAGCGGAGGCTCCTACAATGAGCAGTTCTTC. Translating gives CASSWRLTSGGSYNEQFF. This sequence joins TRBV5-1 and TRBJ2-1; 9 bases are shared with TRBD2. The germline gives CDR1 SGHRS, CDR2 YFSETQ. V was pared by 3 bases and J by 0 bases, with 10 bases of the junction left unmatched. This CDR3 contains 18 residues.

V usage is TRBV14 and J usage is TRBJ1-2, with D unresolved. Trimming cost V 4 bases and J 3 bases, with 9 bases left between them. Germline V gene sequence: CDR1 SGHDN, CDR2 FVKESK. There are 13 residues in the CDR3. In nucleotides, the CDR3 is TGTGCCAGCAGCCGGGAGAGCTACTATGGCTACACCTTC. It codes for CASSRESYYGYTF.

CDR3 loop: CASSLKSPTSSGNTIYF. The CDR3 DNA is TGTGCCAGCAGCCTAAAAAGTCCAACCTCCTCTGGAAACACCATATATTTT. The chain combines TRBV13 with TRBJ1-3, with no clear D. The CDR3 is 17 residues long. Germline loops: CDR1 PRHDT, CDR2 FYEKMQ (reference sequence). V was trimmed by 5 bases and J by 0 bases, leaving 17 bases between them. Filled out from reference TRBV13 and TRBJ1-3, the complete variable domain reads AAGVIQSPRHLIKEKRETATLKCYPIPRHDTVYWYQQGPGQDPQFLISFYEKMQSDKGSIPDRFSAQQFSDYHSELNMSSLELGDSALYFCASSLKSPTSSGNTIYFGEGSWLTVV.

The V gene is TRBV5-1, the J gene TRBJ1-1; D might be TRBD1 (6 bases). This CDR3 is built from 15 residues. Germline V lookup: CDR1 SGHRS, CDR2 YFSETQ. Trimming took off 3 bases at V and 1 base at J, with 13 bases between the two ends. The chain's CDR3 is CASSSVGTRNTEAFF. The DNA of the CDR3 is TGCGCCAGCAGCTCGGTTGGGACACGGAACACTGAAGCTTTCTTT.

The rearrangement joins TRBV9 to TRBJ2-7; D not resolved. Germline V lookup: CDR1 SGDLS, CDR2 YYNGEE. Trimming shortened V by 3 bases and J by 2 bases, and 15 bases separated the two germline ends. This CDR3 contains 15 residues. Here the CDR3 reads CASSESTVHTYEQYF. The CDR3 DNA reads as TGTGCCAGCAGCGAAAGTACAGTCCACACCTACGAGCAGTACTTC.

The chain uses TRBV6-5 and TRBJ1-2, with D hard to call. Trimming took 2 bases from V and 7 from J, leaving 20 bases between them. The CDR3 extends over 16 amino acids. CDR1 and CDR2 (germline): MNHEY, SVGAGI. The CDR3 protein is CASSYRIPQEAGGYTF. The CDR3 nucleotides are TGTGCCAGCAGTTACCGGATCCCGCAGGAGGCAGGTGGCTACACCTTC.

The V and J genes are TRBV29-1 and TRBJ1-2; D call uncertain. V was trimmed by 0 bases and J by 0 bases, leaving 8 bases between them. The germline V gene has CDR1 SQVTM and CDR2 ANQGSEA. The CDR3 totals 14 residues. The CDR3 loop is CSVEDHGANYGYTF. The DNA for the CDR3 is TGCAGCGTTGAAGATCACGGAGCTAACTATGGCTACACCTTC. The complete variable domain, with remaining parts taken from reference TRBV29-1 and TRBJ1-2, reads SAVISQKPSRDICQRGTSLTIQCQVDSQVTMMFWYRQQPGQSLTLIATANQGSEATYESGFVIDKFPISRPNLTFSTLTVSNMSPEDSSIYLCSVEDHGANYGYTFGSGTRLTVV.

The chain carries TRBV9 and TRBJ2-3; D ambiguous. Deletions cut 4 bases from V and 3 bases from J, with 6 bases between. This CDR3 is built from 12 residues. CDR1 and CDR2 from the germline V gene are SGDLS and YYNGEE. DNA for the CDR3: TGTGCCAGCAGCCCCCGGACAGATACGCAGTATTTT. Translating gives CASSPRTDTQYF.

This clone was seen once. The CDR3 spells CASSLEGHQGYNSPLHF. CDR3 DNA: TGTGCCAGCAGCTTAGAGGGACACCAGGGATATAATTCACCCCTCCACTTT. The chain employs TRBV11-2 and TRBJ1-6; tentatively, D is TRBD1 (6 bases). V dropped 0 bases and J dropped 4 bases, with 13 bases sitting between them. CDR1 SGHAT and CDR2 FQNNGV come from the germline V gene. This CDR3 has 17 amino acids. The full variable domain, its missing parts supplied by reference TRBV11-2 and TRBJ1-6, is EAGVAQSPRYKIIEKRQSVAFWCNPISGHATLYWYQQILGQGPKLLIQFQNNGVVDDSQLPKDRFSAERLKGVDSTLKIQPAKLEDSAVYLCASSLEGHQGYNSPLHFGNGTRLTVT.

The chain joins TRBV2 to TRBJ1-2; 8 bases are shared with TRBD1. Unmatched junction bases numbered 0, after V lost 0 bases and J lost 6 bases. There are 13 residues in the CDR3. CDR1 and CDR2 (germline): SNHLY, FYNNEI. CDR3 bases: TGTGCCAGCAGTGAAGCCAGGGGGCATGGCTACACCTTC. Translation gives CASSEARGHGYTF.

The chain employs TRBV5-1 and TRBJ2-5, with 12 nucleotides matching TRBD2. Germline loops: CDR1 SGHRS, CDR2 YFSETQ. This CDR3 contains 17 residues. The J segment lost 5 bases and the V segment lost 3 bases, leaving 11 bases of the junction unmatched. The CDR3 DNA reads TGCGCCAGCAGCTCACTTAAGACTAGCGGGAGAGATGAGACCCAGTACTTC. This sequence encodes CASSSLKTSGRDETQYF.